This T cell receptor (beta chain) was sequenced for a study of early T cells in non-severe SARS-CoV-2 infection. CDR3 length equals 13 residues. Trimming shortened V by 2 bases and J by 4 bases, and 9 bases separated the two germline ends. In germline, CDR1 is SGHKS, CDR2 YYEKEE (reference sequence). TCRdb fed the 5' RACE reads into MiXCR, producing one record per CDR3 protein. The table includes roughly 81,000 distinct CDR3 sequences, about an eighth detected once. A few counts support this clonotype. The rearrangement joins TRBV5-5 to TRBJ1-1; D is unresolved. Material: whole blood. This TCR came from an adult who was a healthcare worker with PCR-confirmed SARS-CoV-2 infection or an uninfected control (not recorded which). CDR3 residues: CASSLGPGTEAFF. The CDR3 DNA follows: TGTGCCAGCAGCTTAGGTCCGGGCACTGAAGCTTTCTTT.